Below, 8 T cell receptor beta chains from the same sample are listed, as sequenced in a study of cytomegalovirus exposure and HLA in healthy donors. A multiplex PCR was run with 60 Vbeta primers and 13 Jbeta primers. Clones were sequenced by immunoSEQ multiplex PCR, and TCRdb holds only the in-frame ones, with some missing. The sample has about 160,000 clones; 65% to 85% are singletons. The material sequenced was PBMCs. These receptors were collected from a man aged 35 to 55 in good health and CMV-seropositive.

The chain employs TRBV19 and TRBJ1-1, with D possibly TRBD1 on 5 matching bases. Germline loops: CDR1 LNHDA, CDR2 SQIVND (reference sequence). This CDR3 contains 15 residues. Trimming took off 3 bases at V and 1 base at J, with 12 bases between the two ends. The CDR3 here is CASSISGQGNTEAFF. Here the CDR3 DNA reads TGTGCCAGTAGTATCTCAGGGCAGGGGAACACTGAAGCTTTCTTT.

The CDR3 DNA is TGTGCCAGCAGGCCGGGACAGAGCTCCTACAATGAGCAGTTCTTC. The encoded protein is CASRPGQSSYNEQFF. This chain links TRBV6-5 with TRBJ2-1, with 7 bases fitting TRBD1. This CDR3 has 15 amino acids. The germline V gene encodes CDR1 MNHEY and CDR2 SVGAGI. The trim removed 6 bases at V and 0 bases at J, leaving 5 bases unmatched.

The chain carries TRBV19 and TRBJ1-6; D is uncertain. The CDR3 contains 16 residues. The germline V gene encodes CDR1 LNHDA and CDR2 SQIVND (reference sequence). Trimming removed 6 bases from V and 3 bases from J, with 15 bases in between. CDR3 residues: CASSTGRVGYNSPLHF. The CDR3, as DNA: TGTGCCAGTAGCACCGGGAGGGTCGGCTATAATTCACCCCTCCACTTT.

The chain has TRBV7-2 and TRBJ2-3; D is perhaps TRBD2 (5 bases). The CDR3 contains 13 residues. Germline V gene lookup returns CDR1 SGHTA and CDR2 FQGNSA. V was trimmed by 2 bases and J by 4 bases, leaving 7 bases between them. CDR3 amino acids: CASSLMEADTQYF. The CDR3 region has the DNA TGTGCCAGCAGCTTAATGGAGGCAGATACGCAGTATTTT.

This clone was seen only a few times. The V and J genes are TRBV5-4 and TRBJ2-5; tentatively, D is TRBD1 (5 bases). V lost 1 base and J 2 bases, leaving 15 bases between the germline ends. This CDR3 has 16 residues. In germline, CDR1 is SGHNT, CDR2 YYREEE (reference sequence). CDR3 in amino acids: CASSLFGQGAQETQYF. Written as DNA, the CDR3 is TGTGCCAGCAGCTTGTTCGGCCAGGGCGCTCAAGAGACCCAGTACTTC.

The chain links TRBV6-1 to TRBJ1-1, with D maybe TRBD1 (6 bases). V was clipped by 3 bases and J by 0 bases, with 14 bases between them. CDR1 and CDR2 from the germline V gene are MNHNS and SASEGT. The CDR3 runs 16 residues. The CDR3 bases are TGTGCCAGCAGTGACAGGGGTAGATCCCTGAACACTGAAGCTTTCTTT. It codes for CASSDRGRSLNTEAFF.

The CDR3 sequence: CASSLAGGYGYTF. The CDR3 DNA sequence: TGTGCCAGCAGTTTAGCAGGGGGCTATGGCTACACCTTC. The genes are TRBV27 and TRBJ1-2; the match to TRBD1 covers 7 bases. V gave up 2 bases and J gave up 4 bases; unmatched junction bases: 1. The length of the CDR3 is 13 residues. CDR1 and CDR2 from the germline V gene are MNHEY and SMNVEV (reference sequence).

The chain couples TRBV29-1 to TRBJ2-3; D perhaps matches TRBD2 (6 bases). Per the germline V gene, CDR1 is SQVTM and CDR2 is ANQGSEA. This CDR3 comprises 16 residues. Trimming cost V 6 bases and J 2 bases, with 21 bases left between them. This CDR3 reads CSVVGGTHKATDTQYF. CDR3 DNA sequence: TGCAGCGTCGTTGGCGGGACCCACAAAGCCACAGATACGCAGTATTTT.